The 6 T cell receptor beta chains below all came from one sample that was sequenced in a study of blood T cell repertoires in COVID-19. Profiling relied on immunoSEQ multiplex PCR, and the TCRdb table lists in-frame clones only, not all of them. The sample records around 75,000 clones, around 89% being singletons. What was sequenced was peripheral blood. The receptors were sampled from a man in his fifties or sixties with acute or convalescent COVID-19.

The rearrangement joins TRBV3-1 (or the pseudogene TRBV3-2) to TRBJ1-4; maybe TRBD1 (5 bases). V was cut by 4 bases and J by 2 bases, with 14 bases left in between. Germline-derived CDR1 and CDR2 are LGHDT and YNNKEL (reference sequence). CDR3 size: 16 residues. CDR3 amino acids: CASSPLTPGTNEKLFF. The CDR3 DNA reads TGTGCCAGCAGCCCCCTCACCCCAGGGACTAATGAAAAACTGTTTTTT.

CDR3 in amino acids: CASSYSPPRNEQFF. In DNA, the CDR3 is TGTGCCAGCAGTTACTCGCCCCCTAGGAATGAGCAGTTCTTC. The V call is TRBV6-6, the J call TRBJ2-1; D is ambiguous. The CDR3 spans 14 residues. In germline, CDR1 is MNHNY, CDR2 SVGAGI (reference sequence). V was clipped by 0 bases and J by 7 bases, with 10 bases between them.

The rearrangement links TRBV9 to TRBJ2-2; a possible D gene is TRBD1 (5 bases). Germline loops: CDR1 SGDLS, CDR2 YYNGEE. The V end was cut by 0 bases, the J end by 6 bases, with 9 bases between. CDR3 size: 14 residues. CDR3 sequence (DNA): TGTGCCAGCAGCGTAGAAGGGGTCCCCGGGGAGCTGTTTTTT. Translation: CASSVEGVPGELFF.

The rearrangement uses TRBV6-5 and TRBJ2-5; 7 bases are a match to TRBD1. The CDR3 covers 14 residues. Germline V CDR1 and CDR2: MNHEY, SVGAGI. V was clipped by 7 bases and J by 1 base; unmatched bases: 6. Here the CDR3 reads CASTPGTAQETQYF. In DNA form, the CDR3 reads TGTGCCAGCACGCCTGGGACAGCCCAAGAGACCCAGTACTTC.

For the CDR3, the DNA is TGTGCCAGCAGCTTGGCCGGTAACTATGGCTACACCTTC. It translates to CASSLAGNYGYTF. The genes are TRBV5-6 and TRBJ1-2, with unresolved D. The germline V gene has CDR1 SGHDT and CDR2 YYEEEE. V lost 0 bases and J lost 1, with 4 bases in between. This CDR3 comprises 13 residues.

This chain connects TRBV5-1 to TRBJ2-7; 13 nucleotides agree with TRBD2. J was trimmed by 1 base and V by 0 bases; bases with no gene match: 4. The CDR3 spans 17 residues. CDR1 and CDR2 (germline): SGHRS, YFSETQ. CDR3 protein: CASSLGLAGGFSYEQYF. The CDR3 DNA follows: TGCGCCAGCAGCTTGGGACTAGCGGGAGGTTTTTCCTACGAGCAGTACTTC.